The T cell receptor beta chain described here comes from a study of PD-L1 blockade in urothelial cancer. The time point: pretreatment peripheral blood. The method was immunoSEQ multiplex PCR; TCRdb's version includes in-frame clones alone and lacks a portion of them. This table has about 130,000 clones, about 88% appearing once. Trimming removed 11 bases from V and 4 bases from J; junction bases left unmatched: 9. This CDR3 spans 14 amino acids. Germline V lookup: CDR1 LNHNV, CDR2 YYDKDF (reference sequence). V is TRBV15 and J is TRBJ2-1; 9 bases fit TRBD2. This sample comprised PBMCs, obtained around atezolizumab (anti-PD-L1) treatment. The clonotype was recovered from a man aged 50 or older with urothelial cancer. The CDR3 nucleotides are TGTGCCTTCGGGAGGCGGGAGGGTTACAATGAGCAGTTCTTC. Translating gives CAFGRREGYNEQFF.